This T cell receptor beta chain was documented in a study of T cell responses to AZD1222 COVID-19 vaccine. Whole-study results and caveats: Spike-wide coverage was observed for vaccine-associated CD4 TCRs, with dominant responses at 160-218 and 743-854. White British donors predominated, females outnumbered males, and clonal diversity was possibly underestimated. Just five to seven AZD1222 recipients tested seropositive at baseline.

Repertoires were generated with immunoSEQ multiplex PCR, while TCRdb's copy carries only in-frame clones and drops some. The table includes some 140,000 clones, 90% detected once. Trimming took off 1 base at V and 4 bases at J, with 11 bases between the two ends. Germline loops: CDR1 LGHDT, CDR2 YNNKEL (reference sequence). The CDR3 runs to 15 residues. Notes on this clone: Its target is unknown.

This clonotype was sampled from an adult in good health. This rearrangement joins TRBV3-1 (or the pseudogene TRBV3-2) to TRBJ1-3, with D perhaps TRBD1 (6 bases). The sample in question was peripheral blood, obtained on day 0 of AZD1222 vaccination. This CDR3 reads CASSQGEGGGNTIYF. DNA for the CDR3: TGTGCCAGCAGCCAAGGTGAAGGGGGGGGAAACACCATATATTTT.